This TCR beta chain was recovered during a study of cytomegalovirus exposure and HLA in healthy donors. On this clone: Its antigen is not identified.

Whole-study findings and limits: Indistinguishable V segments such as TRBV6-2 and TRBV6-3 were excluded.

Germline V CDR1 and CDR2: LGHNA, YNFKEQ. This CDR3 region has 14 residues. V was pared by 3 bases and J by 5 bases, with 1 base of the junction left unmatched. Primers for the PCR totalled 60 Vbeta and 13 Jbeta. Method: immunoSEQ multiplex PCR; TCRdb's copy keeps in-frame clones and lacks some. The sample holds 85,000 to 90,000 clones, about 76% seen once. The source material was PBMCs. V and J are TRBV4-2 and TRBJ2-3; 11 bases agree with TRBD2. This TCR derives from a man aged 30 to 45 in good health and CMV-seropositive. CDR3 in DNA: TGTGCCAGCAGCCAGGGGACTAGCGGAGATACGCAGTATTTT. Protein sequence: CASSQGTSGDTQYF.